The 6 T cell receptor beta chains below all came from one sample that was sequenced in a study of identifying expanded T cells in peripheral blood. Using immunoSEQ multiplex PCR, the repertoire was profiled, and TCRdb retains in-frame clones only, with some absent. This sample has around 100,000 clones; about 87% occur once, and the top ten carry roughly 15%. Sequenced input: blood. The receptors were gathered from a person between 18 and 75 years old in good health.

V is TRBV7-2 and J is TRBJ1-4, with D maybe TRBD1 (6 bases). The CDR3 has 16 residues. Germline V gene sequence: CDR1 SGHTA, CDR2 FQGNSA. The V end lost 3 bases, the J end lost 7 bases, and 18 bases lay between the germline ends. Here the CDR3 DNA reads TGTGCCAGCAGCTTCCAGGGGACCTCTAAAGGTGAAAAACTGTTTTTT. Translated: CASSFQGTSKGEKLFF. Using reference TRBV7-2 and TRBJ1-4 for the parts outside the CDR3, the full variable domain is GAGVSQSPSNKVTEKGKDVELRCDPISGHTALYWYRQSLGQGLEFLIYFQGNSAPDKSGLPSDRFSAERTGGSVSTLTIQRTQQEDSAVYLCASSFQGTSKGEKLFFGSGTQLSVL.

The gene calls are TRBV5-5 and TRBJ1-1, with 7 bases that match TRBD1. The CDR3 is made up of 14 amino acids. CDR1 is SGHKS and CDR2 is YYEKEE in the germline V gene (reference sequence). Trimming cost V 0 bases and J 4 bases; bases outside gene matches: 3. The CDR3 bases are TGTGCCAGCAGCTTGGAGGGGGCAAGCACTGAAGCTTTCTTT. It yields the protein CASSLEGASTEAFF.

The V and J genes are TRBV7-8 and TRBJ2-7; a possible D gene is TRBD1 (6 bases). V was shortened by 0 bases and J by 6 bases, with 12 bases between the two germline ends. The CDR3 consists of 14 residues. CDR1 is SGHVS and CDR2 is FQNEAQ in the germline V gene. The CDR3 spells CASSLAAGVGEQYF. CDR3 sequence (DNA): TGTGCCAGCAGCTTAGCGGCAGGGGTAGGCGAGCAGTACTTC.

This sequence joins TRBV10-3 and TRBJ2-1; 7 nucleotides line up with TRBD1. CDR1 is ENHRY, CDR2 SYGVKD, per germline. With 2 bases clipped from V and 10 bases from J, the junction kept 8 bases outside the gene matches. CDR3 length: 14 amino acids. The CDR3 DNA follows: TGTGCCATCAGTGAGCCCGACAGGGTACGAGAGCAGTTCTTC. This sequence encodes CAISEPDRVREQFF.

The V and J genes are TRBV5-4 and TRBJ1-4; 8 bases are a match to TRBD1. This CDR3 contains 16 residues. Germline CDR1 is SGHNT and CDR2 is YYREEE (reference sequence). The V segment lost 4 bases and the J segment 3 bases; nucleotides outside the gene matches: 8. CDR3 nucleotides: TGTGCCAGCAGCGCGAACAGGGGGGCAGCTAATGAAAAACTGTTTTTT. Its translation: CASSANRGAANEKLFF.

The genes are TRBV19 and TRBJ1-6; possibly TRBD1 for D (5 bases). The V end was cut by 4 bases, the J end by 6 bases, with 16 bases between. CDR1 LNHDA and CDR2 SQIVND come from the germline V gene (reference sequence). This CDR3 has 16 amino acids. The CDR3 reads CASSTLDSSGNSPLHF. CDR3 bases: TGTGCCAGTAGTACCCTTGACAGTAGTGGTAATTCACCCCTCCACTTT.